The present TCR beta chain was sequenced within a study of shared clonotypes between healthy human individuals. Findings of the study overall: Few donors restricted represented genetic and exposure-history diversity.

Recent acute infections and vaccinations were absent in the healthy HIV-negative adult donors. Genomic DNA, for the unsorted samples, came from 80 million to 100 million PBMCs. In replicate PCRs of unsorted PBMC, approximately 320 ng DNA, roughly 30,000 T cell genomes, was used. Some clones are missing from TCRdb's copy, which holds only in-frame ones; the method was immunoSEQ multiplex PCR. The sample yields about 490,000 clones, 65% to 85% seen once. Points on this clone: Antigen specificity is unknown.

V shed 5 bases and J shed 4 bases, with 24 bases lying between them. CDR3 length: 17 residues. Per the germline V gene, CDR1 is SGHTA and CDR2 is FQGNSA. Specimen: PBMCs. The J gene is TRBJ2-7, the V gene TRBV7-2, with TRBD1 as a possible D gene (6 bases). The source is a middle-aged woman in good health. Some clones in this sample may be carry-over from other donors' samples. CDR3 in amino acids: CASSKEASLGALYEQYF. In DNA form, the CDR3 reads TGTGCCAGCAGCAAGGAGGCTAGCCTGGGGGCCTTGTACGAGCAGTACTTC. Drawing the rest from reference TRBV7-2 and TRBJ2-7, the complete variable domain is GAGVSQSPSNKVTEKGKDVELRCDPISGHTALYWYRQSLGQGLEFLIYFQGNSAPDKSGLPSDRFSAERTGGSVSTLTIQRTQQEDSAVYLCASSKEASLGALYEQYFGPGTRLTVT.